These 24 T cell receptor beta chains came from one sample sequenced in a study of blood T cell repertoires in COVID-19 (dated by TCRdb to 2020 to 2022). To prepare the library, the immunoSEQ multiplex PCR assay was applied. Here the immuneACCESS table is served through TCRdb, limited to in-frame sequences with V and J called. Missing clones are a known gap in these copies; in checked studies unresolved V genes cover under half, and the rest lacks a known reason. Recorded for this sample are 160,000 or so clones; less than 85% of them occurred a single time. Around 8.1% of the sample comes from the top ten. Sequenced material: peripheral blood. Source of these receptors: an older woman with COVID-19, enrolled during active disease.

This clone was observed a handful of times. V usage is TRBV18 and J usage is TRBJ2-6; 9 nucleotides match TRBD1. This CDR3 has 18 amino acids. The germline gives CDR1 KGHSH, CDR2 LQKENI. V was clipped by 4 bases and J by 0 bases; unmatched bases: 7. The CDR3 DNA reads TGTGCCAGCTCACTGGGGACAGGGAACCCCTCTGGGGCCAACGTCCTGACTTTC. Encoded protein: CASSLGTGNPSGANVLTF.

The chain combines TRBV4-1 with TRBJ2-3; D remains unclear. Trimming pared 4 bases from V and 4 bases from J, leaving 21 bases between. Germline CDR1 and CDR2: MGHRA and YSYEKL. The length of the CDR3 is 17 residues. DNA for the CDR3: TGCGCCAGCAGCCCCGTCGTGGTTAGAGGAATAGCAGATACGCAGTATTTT. Translating gives CASSPVVVRGIADTQYF.

This clone was seen just once. The J gene is TRBJ2-7, the V gene TRBV29-1; 9 nucleotides align to TRBD2. The J segment lost 0 bases and the V segment lost 6 bases, leaving 3 bases of the junction unmatched. Germline values: CDR1 SQVTM, CDR2 ANQGSEA. The CDR3 is made up of 13 amino acids. This CDR3 is CSVVTSGSYEQYF. CDR3 DNA: TGCAGCGTGGTGACTAGCGGCTCCTACGAGCAGTACTTC.

V usage is TRBV28 and J usage is TRBJ1-1; the D gene is possibly TRBD1 (6 bases). The CDR3 covers 14 residues. The germline V gene encodes CDR1 MDHEN and CDR2 SYDVKM. Trimming cost V 5 bases and J 1 base, with 11 bases left between them. Here the CDR3 reads CASSTRDKNTEAFF. The CDR3 nucleotides read TGTGCCAGCAGTACCCGGGACAAGAACACTGAAGCTTTCTTT. Filled out from reference TRBV28 and TRBJ1-1, the complete variable domain reads DVKVTQSSRYLVKRTGEKVFLECVQDMDHENMFWYRQDPGLGLRLIYFSYDVKMKEKGDIPEGYSVSREKKERFSLILESASTNQTSMYLCASSTRDKNTEAFFGQGTRLTVV.

J is TRBJ2-5 and V is TRBV20-1, with no clear D. CDR1 and CDR2 (germline): DFQATT, SNEGSKA (reference sequence). This CDR3 has 11 amino acids. Trimming removed 5 bases at V and 3 bases at J, with 7 bases between. This chain's CDR3 is CSALSEETQYF. For the CDR3, the DNA is TGCAGTGCTTTGTCTGAAGAGACCCAGTACTTC.

Comment on this clone: The junction does not match germline at one end; this may be a read error. The chain links TRBV6-5 to TRBJ1-2; tentative D call: TRBD1 (5 bases). Per the germline V gene, CDR1 is MNHEY and CDR2 is SVGAGI. The CDR3 has 13 amino acids. CDR3 amino acids: CASSPQISAGGAF. The CDR3, as DNA: TGTGCCAGCAGTCCGCAAATATCGGCGGGGGGAGCCTTC.

V and J are TRBV5-4 and TRBJ2-2, with a weak D call TRBD1 (5 bases). CDR3 size: 15 residues. Trimming shortened V by 0 bases and J by 4 bases, and 10 bases separated the two germline ends. Germline lookup yields CDR1 SGHNT and CDR2 YYREEE (reference sequence). This CDR3 reads CASSLETASTGELFF. The DNA for the CDR3 is TGTGCCAGCAGCTTGGAGACAGCATCCACCGGGGAGCTGTTTTTT.

The CDR3 DNA sequence: TGCGCCAGCAGAGCCGAGGTATTGAGTCGCGAGCAGTACTTC. This encodes CASRAEVLSREQYF. The chain couples TRBV5-1 to TRBJ2-7; D is undetermined. From germline, CDR1 is SGHRS and CDR2 YFSETQ. CDR3 length: 14 amino acids. The germline V and J ends were trimmed by 5 bases and 6 bases, with 18 bases remaining between them.

The chain links TRBV9 to TRBJ1-1; TRBD1 matches 10 bases. V gave up 0 bases and J gave up 2 bases; unmatched junction bases: 4. Germline V gene sequence: CDR1 SGDLS, CDR2 YYNGEE. This CDR3 is built from 16 residues. The CDR3 loop reads CASSVGQGAVNTEAFF. The CDR3 DNA is TGTGCCAGCAGCGTAGGACAGGGGGCGGTTAACACTGAAGCTTTCTTT.

The chain has TRBV19 and TRBJ1-2, with no clear D. The CDR3 sequence is 13 residues long. Trimming pared 6 bases from V and 3 bases from J, leaving 11 bases between. Germline V lookup: CDR1 LNHDA, CDR2 SQIVND (reference sequence). The CDR3 region is CASSPLPHYGYTF. As DNA, the CDR3 is TGTGCCAGTAGCCCACTCCCTCACTATGGCTACACCTTC.

The chain uses TRBV7-6 and TRBJ2-3, with 8 bases aligning to TRBD2. The germline gives CDR1 SGHVS, CDR2 FNYEAQ. Trimming at V came to 4 bases and at J to 1 base, leaving 10 bases not matched to a gene. The CDR3 totals 17 residues. This CDR3 is CASSSDASGGGTDTQYF. The CDR3 coding sequence is TGTGCCAGCAGCTCCGACGCGAGCGGGGGAGGCACAGATACGCAGTATTTT.

This rearrangement joins TRBV5-1 to TRBJ2-5; D might be TRBD2 (6 bases). This CDR3 region has 16 residues. Germline V gives CDR1 SGHRS, CDR2 YFSETQ. Trimming took 2 bases from V and 0 from J, leaving 14 bases between them. This chain's CDR3 is CASSLGLAQYQETQYF. DNA of the CDR3: TGCGCCAGCAGCTTAGGGCTAGCGCAGTACCAAGAGACCCAGTACTTC.

This clone was observed a few times. This chain connects TRBV20-1 to TRBJ1-1; TRBD1 is a possible D gene (5 bases). From germline, CDR1 is DFQATT and CDR2 SNEGSKA (reference sequence). The CDR3 spans 11 residues. V lost 7 bases, J lost 1 base, and 7 bases lay in between. CDR3 bases: TGCAGTGTCACAGGGAACACTGAAGCTTTCTTT. This codes for CSVTGNTEAFF.

This clone was detected only a few times. J is TRBJ1-5 and V is TRBV11-2; D is uncertain. There are 13 residues in the CDR3. In germline, CDR1 is SGHAT, CDR2 FQNNGV. V dropped 0 bases and J dropped 4 bases, with 4 bases sitting between them. In DNA form, the CDR3 reads TGTGCCAGCAGCTTAGAACATAATCAGCCCCAGCATTTT. Its translation: CASSLEHNQPQHF.

V usage is TRBV12-3 or TRBV12-4 and J usage is TRBJ1-1; D may be TRBD1 (5 bases). V lost 2 bases and J 11 bases, leaving 15 bases between the germline ends. The CDR3 has 13 residues. The chain's CDR3 is CASSLRGPGRAFF. For the CDR3, the DNA is TGTGCCAGCAGTTTAAGGGGCCCCGGGCGGGCTTTCTTT.

This clone was picked up one time. The chain has TRBV7-9 and TRBJ1-2; weak D call: TRBD1 (6 bases). The germline CDR1 and CDR2 sequences are SEHNR and FQNEAQ (reference sequence). CDR3 length: 16 amino acids. The V end lost 2 bases, the J end lost 3 bases, and 16 bases lay between the germline ends. The CDR3 DNA follows: TGTGCCAGCAGCTTATCAGGGCAGGGGCGGGACTATGGCTACACCTTC. Amino acids: CASSLSGQGRDYGYTF.

This sequence joins TRBV4-3 and TRBJ1-2; D is possibly TRBD1 (6 bases). CDR1 is LGHNA and CDR2 is YSLEER in the germline V gene. Trimming shortened V by 3 bases and J by 6 bases, and 17 bases separated the two germline ends. CDR3 length: 15 amino acids. The CDR3 region has the DNA TGCGCCAGCAGCCATCAAGAGCAGGGGAGGGATGGCTACACCTTC. The encoded protein is CASSHQEQGRDGYTF.

This chain links TRBV19 with TRBJ2-3; D gene unclear. The V end lost 5 bases, the J end lost 11 bases, and 17 bases lay between the germline ends. This CDR3 comprises 13 residues. Germline lookup yields CDR1 LNHDA and CDR2 SQIVND (reference sequence). The CDR3 DNA reads as TGTGCCAGTAGTTCCGCGACCGGGTCTCAGCAGTATTTT. Amino acids: CASSSATGSQQYF.

The chain joins TRBV28 to TRBJ1-2, with D maybe TRBD1 (5 bases). V was trimmed by 2 bases and J by 4 bases, leaving 14 bases between them. CDR1 MDHEN and CDR2 SYDVKM come from the germline V gene. The CDR3 is 15 residues long. The CDR3 reads CASSLIGGFRYGYTF. DNA of the CDR3: TGTGCCAGCAGTTTAATTGGGGGGTTCCGCTATGGCTACACCTTC.

This clone occurred once. The V call is TRBV3-1 (or the pseudogene TRBV3-2), the J call TRBJ2-2; 7 nucleotides match TRBD2. CDR1 and CDR2 (germline): LGHDT, YNNKEL (reference sequence). With 4 bases clipped from V and 5 bases from J, the junction kept 7 bases outside the gene matches. The CDR3 spans 15 residues. CDR3 sequence (DNA): TGTGCCAGCAGCCCTCAGAGGGGAGGGACCGGGGAGCTGTTTTTT. Its protein is CASSPQRGGTGELFF.

The chain links TRBV18 to TRBJ2-1, with 12 bases fitting TRBD1. The trim removed 3 bases at V and 6 bases at J, leaving 9 bases unmatched. Germline loops: CDR1 KGHSH, CDR2 LQKENI. The CDR3 has 17 amino acids. Here the CDR3 DNA reads TGTGCCAGCTCACCCCGAGGCGGGACAGGGGGCGGCAATGAGCAGTTCTTC. Encoded protein: CASSPRGGTGGGNEQFF.

As DNA, the CDR3 is TGTGCCAGCAGCAAATACTCGGGACTAGCGGGAGGTGGCTCCTACGAGCAGTACTTC. Encoded protein: CASSKYSGLAGGGSYEQYF. The chain recombines TRBV11-2 with TRBJ2-7; 15 bases fit TRBD2. This CDR3 spans 19 amino acids. V lost 5 bases and J lost 0; bases outside the gene matches: 11. CDR1 is SGHAT and CDR2 is FQNNGV in the germline V gene.

The chain combines TRBV14 with TRBJ2-2; weak D call: TRBD1 (5 bases). In germline, CDR1 is SGHDN, CDR2 FVKESK. The CDR3 has 16 residues. Trimming pared 6 bases from V and 1 base from J, leaving 15 bases between. CDR3 nucleotides: TGTGCCAGCAGTTCACTCAGGGAACGGAACACCGGGGAGCTGTTTTTT. It translates to CASSSLRERNTGELFF.

V is TRBV6-2 or TRBV6-3 and J is TRBJ2-1; TRBD2 matches at 14 bases. V lost 2 bases and J lost 5; bases outside the gene matches: 11. Looked up from germline, CDR1 is MNHEY and CDR2 is SVGEGT. The CDR3 covers 19 residues. CDR3 loop: CASSYHAGTSGSWDNEQFF. In DNA form, the CDR3 reads TGTGCCAGCAGTTACCACGCCGGGACTAGCGGGAGTTGGGACAATGAGCAGTTCTTC.